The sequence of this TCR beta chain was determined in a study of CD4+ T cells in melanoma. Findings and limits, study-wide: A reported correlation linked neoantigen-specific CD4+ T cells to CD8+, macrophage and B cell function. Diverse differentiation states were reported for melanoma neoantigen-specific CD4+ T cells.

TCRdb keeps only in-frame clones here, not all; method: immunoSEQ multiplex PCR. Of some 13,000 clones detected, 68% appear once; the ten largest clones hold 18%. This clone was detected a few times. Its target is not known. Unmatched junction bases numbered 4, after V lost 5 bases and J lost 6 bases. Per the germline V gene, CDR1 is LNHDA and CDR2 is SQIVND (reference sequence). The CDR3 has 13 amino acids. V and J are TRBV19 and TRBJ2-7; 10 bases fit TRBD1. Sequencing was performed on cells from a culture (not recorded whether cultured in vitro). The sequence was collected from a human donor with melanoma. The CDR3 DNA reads TGTGCCAGTAGTCGGGACAGGGGACCCGAGCAGTACTTC. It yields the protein CASSRDRGPEQYF.